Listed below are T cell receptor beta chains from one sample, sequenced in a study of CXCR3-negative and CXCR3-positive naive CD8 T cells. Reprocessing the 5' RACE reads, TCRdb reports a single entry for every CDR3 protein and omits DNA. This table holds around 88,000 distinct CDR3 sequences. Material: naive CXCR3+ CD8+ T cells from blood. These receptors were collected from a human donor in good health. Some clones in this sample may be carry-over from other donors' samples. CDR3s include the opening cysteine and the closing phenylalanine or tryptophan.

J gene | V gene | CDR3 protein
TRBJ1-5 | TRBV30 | CAWDRGGGNQPQHF
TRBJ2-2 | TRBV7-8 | CASSWPETGELFF
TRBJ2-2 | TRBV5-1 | CASRVGTANTGELFF
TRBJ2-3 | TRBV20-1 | CSARSGQGRTDTQYF
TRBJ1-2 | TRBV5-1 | CASSLEGASYGYTF
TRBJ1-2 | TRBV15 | CATSIGQGADYGYTF
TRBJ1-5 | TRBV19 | CASTSGLGQPQHF
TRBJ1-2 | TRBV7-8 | CASSLATGTVYGYTF
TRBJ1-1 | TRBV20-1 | CSAPPEPDMNTEAFF
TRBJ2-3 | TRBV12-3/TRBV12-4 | CASSFEGGYTDTQYF
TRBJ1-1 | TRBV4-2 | CASSHLGAAWDAEAFF
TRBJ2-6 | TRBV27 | CASSPGIPGANVLTF
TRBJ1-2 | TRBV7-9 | CASSLGDRAYGYTF
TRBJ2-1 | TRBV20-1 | CSVRERAWGQFF
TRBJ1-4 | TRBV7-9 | CASSEKQGNNEKLFF
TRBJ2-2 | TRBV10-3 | CAISKPPNGGELFF
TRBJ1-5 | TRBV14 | CASSQGGLQPQHF
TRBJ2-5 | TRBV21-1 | CASGGEGQETQYF
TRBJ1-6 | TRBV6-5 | CASSSGTYYNSPLHF
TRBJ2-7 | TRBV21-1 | CAPRLGQGPLYEQYF
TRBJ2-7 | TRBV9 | CASSVGRTGKDEQYF
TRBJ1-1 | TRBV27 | CASSPKMTGIPEAFF
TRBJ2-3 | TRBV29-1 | CASRMGPDTQYF
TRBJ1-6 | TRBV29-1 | CSVEDPGQGFKGSYNSPLHF
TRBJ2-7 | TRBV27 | CASSPTWFGVGDEQYF
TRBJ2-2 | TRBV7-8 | CASSLQGAGTGELFF
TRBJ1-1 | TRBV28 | CASSRPGKRCGTEAFF
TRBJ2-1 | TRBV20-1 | CSAIPGLAGGDNEQFF
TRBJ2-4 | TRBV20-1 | CSATPLEEGSVNIQYF
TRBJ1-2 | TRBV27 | CASSLGPGVLYGYTF
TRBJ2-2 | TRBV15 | CATSRTGELSF
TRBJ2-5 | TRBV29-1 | CSVVAARDSQETQYF
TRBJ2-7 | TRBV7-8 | CASSFLRQGADEQYF
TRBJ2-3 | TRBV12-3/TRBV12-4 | CASSPTPITDTQYF
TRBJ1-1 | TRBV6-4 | CASSFLGEAFF
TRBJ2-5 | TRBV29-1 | CSAPGRTGMYETQYF
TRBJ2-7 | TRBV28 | CASSITGPGSYEQYF
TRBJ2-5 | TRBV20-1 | CSAKGPTSGTVLPMETQYF